The clone carrying this T cell receptor (beta chain) appeared once. Its antigen remains unknown. The sample belongs to a study of shared clonotypes between healthy human individuals. Study background: Three CD4 naive, three CD4 memory, two CD8 naive and one CD8 memory plate were used per donor.

The CDR3 has 12 residues. V lost 11 bases to trimming and J lost 1 base, with 9 bases between them. Germline V lookup: CDR1 MDHEN, CDR2 SYDVKM. Per the study methods: Filtering differed because ImmunoSEQ produced junction-only sequences that carried no quality scores. The protocol was immunoSEQ multiplex PCR, while the TCRdb copy is restricted to in-frame clones and leaves out a portion. The DNA was the basis for D and trimming; V, J and clone size are from that table. The data show some 1,600,000 clones, about 98% seen once. Overall study findings and caveats: Relative to memory subsets, naive subsets generally showed larger estimated richness.

Sequenced material: naive CD4+ T cells sorted from blood. Subset: CD45RA+ positively selected. The J gene is TRBJ2-1, the V gene TRBV28, with unresolved D. This TCR came from a man younger than 45 in good health. CDR3: CASGGSYNEQFF. The CDR3 DNA reads TGTGCCTCCGGCGGATCCTACAATGAGCAGTTCTTC.